A selection of T cell receptor beta chains follows, all from one sample in a study of T-cell memory formation after mild COVID-19. MiXCR, applied by TCRdb to the 5' RACE reads, yields one record per CDR3 protein. The sample shows about 60,000 distinct CDR3 sequences, 10% to 15% of them seen only once. Sequencing was carried out using PBMCs or a T cell subset sorted from them (not recorded which). These receptors were taken from a man between 18 and 29 years old who had mild COVID-19 (a few samples of this study predate the infection). Cell type and time point are not known. Both conserved end residues are part of each CDR3. Each record gives: D gene, V gene, CDR3 protein. D genes are given only for firm matches.

TRBD2,TRBV7-9,CASSLGTSGQETQYF
NA,TRBV9,CASSVEGDPRWGEQYF
NA,TRBV10-2,CASSDPWTGRGFF
TRBD2,TRBV11-2,CASSRTRAGGPYEQYF
NA,TRBV4-3,CASSQDVLADTQYF
TRBD2,TRBV4-3,CASSQATLSLSGGALGTGELFF
NA,TRBV7-2,CASSLAKGKYGYTF
NA,TRBV7-6,CASSLDLPSLGRPGETQYF
NA,TRBV6-5,CASSYTPRGGGTDTQYF
NA,TRBV7-2,CASSFFMGKETQYF
TRBD2,TRBV12-3/TRBV12-4,CASSPTSGGLAQYF
NA,TRBV12-3/TRBV12-4,CASSSADTQYF
NA,TRBV7-2,CASSLMGNTEAFF
TRBD2,TRBV7-9,CASSFGLAGGQSEQFF
NA,TRBV7-6,CASSPRGAGELFF
NA,TRBV12-3/TRBV12-4,CASSLLRGLDTGELFF
NA,TRBV29-1,CSVDPAGPRYTF
NA,TRBV27,CASSFPPVPLHF
TRBD1,TRBV4-1,CASSQPPGQKYEQYF
TRBD2,TRBV24-1,CATSARGGFQETQYF
NA,TRBV5-1,CASSLNRAEGDIQYF
NA,TRBV5-1,CASSSSGPGGYTF
NA,TRBV11-1,CASQLRHPRRGSEQFF
NA,TRBV25-1,CASSDGWANEQFF